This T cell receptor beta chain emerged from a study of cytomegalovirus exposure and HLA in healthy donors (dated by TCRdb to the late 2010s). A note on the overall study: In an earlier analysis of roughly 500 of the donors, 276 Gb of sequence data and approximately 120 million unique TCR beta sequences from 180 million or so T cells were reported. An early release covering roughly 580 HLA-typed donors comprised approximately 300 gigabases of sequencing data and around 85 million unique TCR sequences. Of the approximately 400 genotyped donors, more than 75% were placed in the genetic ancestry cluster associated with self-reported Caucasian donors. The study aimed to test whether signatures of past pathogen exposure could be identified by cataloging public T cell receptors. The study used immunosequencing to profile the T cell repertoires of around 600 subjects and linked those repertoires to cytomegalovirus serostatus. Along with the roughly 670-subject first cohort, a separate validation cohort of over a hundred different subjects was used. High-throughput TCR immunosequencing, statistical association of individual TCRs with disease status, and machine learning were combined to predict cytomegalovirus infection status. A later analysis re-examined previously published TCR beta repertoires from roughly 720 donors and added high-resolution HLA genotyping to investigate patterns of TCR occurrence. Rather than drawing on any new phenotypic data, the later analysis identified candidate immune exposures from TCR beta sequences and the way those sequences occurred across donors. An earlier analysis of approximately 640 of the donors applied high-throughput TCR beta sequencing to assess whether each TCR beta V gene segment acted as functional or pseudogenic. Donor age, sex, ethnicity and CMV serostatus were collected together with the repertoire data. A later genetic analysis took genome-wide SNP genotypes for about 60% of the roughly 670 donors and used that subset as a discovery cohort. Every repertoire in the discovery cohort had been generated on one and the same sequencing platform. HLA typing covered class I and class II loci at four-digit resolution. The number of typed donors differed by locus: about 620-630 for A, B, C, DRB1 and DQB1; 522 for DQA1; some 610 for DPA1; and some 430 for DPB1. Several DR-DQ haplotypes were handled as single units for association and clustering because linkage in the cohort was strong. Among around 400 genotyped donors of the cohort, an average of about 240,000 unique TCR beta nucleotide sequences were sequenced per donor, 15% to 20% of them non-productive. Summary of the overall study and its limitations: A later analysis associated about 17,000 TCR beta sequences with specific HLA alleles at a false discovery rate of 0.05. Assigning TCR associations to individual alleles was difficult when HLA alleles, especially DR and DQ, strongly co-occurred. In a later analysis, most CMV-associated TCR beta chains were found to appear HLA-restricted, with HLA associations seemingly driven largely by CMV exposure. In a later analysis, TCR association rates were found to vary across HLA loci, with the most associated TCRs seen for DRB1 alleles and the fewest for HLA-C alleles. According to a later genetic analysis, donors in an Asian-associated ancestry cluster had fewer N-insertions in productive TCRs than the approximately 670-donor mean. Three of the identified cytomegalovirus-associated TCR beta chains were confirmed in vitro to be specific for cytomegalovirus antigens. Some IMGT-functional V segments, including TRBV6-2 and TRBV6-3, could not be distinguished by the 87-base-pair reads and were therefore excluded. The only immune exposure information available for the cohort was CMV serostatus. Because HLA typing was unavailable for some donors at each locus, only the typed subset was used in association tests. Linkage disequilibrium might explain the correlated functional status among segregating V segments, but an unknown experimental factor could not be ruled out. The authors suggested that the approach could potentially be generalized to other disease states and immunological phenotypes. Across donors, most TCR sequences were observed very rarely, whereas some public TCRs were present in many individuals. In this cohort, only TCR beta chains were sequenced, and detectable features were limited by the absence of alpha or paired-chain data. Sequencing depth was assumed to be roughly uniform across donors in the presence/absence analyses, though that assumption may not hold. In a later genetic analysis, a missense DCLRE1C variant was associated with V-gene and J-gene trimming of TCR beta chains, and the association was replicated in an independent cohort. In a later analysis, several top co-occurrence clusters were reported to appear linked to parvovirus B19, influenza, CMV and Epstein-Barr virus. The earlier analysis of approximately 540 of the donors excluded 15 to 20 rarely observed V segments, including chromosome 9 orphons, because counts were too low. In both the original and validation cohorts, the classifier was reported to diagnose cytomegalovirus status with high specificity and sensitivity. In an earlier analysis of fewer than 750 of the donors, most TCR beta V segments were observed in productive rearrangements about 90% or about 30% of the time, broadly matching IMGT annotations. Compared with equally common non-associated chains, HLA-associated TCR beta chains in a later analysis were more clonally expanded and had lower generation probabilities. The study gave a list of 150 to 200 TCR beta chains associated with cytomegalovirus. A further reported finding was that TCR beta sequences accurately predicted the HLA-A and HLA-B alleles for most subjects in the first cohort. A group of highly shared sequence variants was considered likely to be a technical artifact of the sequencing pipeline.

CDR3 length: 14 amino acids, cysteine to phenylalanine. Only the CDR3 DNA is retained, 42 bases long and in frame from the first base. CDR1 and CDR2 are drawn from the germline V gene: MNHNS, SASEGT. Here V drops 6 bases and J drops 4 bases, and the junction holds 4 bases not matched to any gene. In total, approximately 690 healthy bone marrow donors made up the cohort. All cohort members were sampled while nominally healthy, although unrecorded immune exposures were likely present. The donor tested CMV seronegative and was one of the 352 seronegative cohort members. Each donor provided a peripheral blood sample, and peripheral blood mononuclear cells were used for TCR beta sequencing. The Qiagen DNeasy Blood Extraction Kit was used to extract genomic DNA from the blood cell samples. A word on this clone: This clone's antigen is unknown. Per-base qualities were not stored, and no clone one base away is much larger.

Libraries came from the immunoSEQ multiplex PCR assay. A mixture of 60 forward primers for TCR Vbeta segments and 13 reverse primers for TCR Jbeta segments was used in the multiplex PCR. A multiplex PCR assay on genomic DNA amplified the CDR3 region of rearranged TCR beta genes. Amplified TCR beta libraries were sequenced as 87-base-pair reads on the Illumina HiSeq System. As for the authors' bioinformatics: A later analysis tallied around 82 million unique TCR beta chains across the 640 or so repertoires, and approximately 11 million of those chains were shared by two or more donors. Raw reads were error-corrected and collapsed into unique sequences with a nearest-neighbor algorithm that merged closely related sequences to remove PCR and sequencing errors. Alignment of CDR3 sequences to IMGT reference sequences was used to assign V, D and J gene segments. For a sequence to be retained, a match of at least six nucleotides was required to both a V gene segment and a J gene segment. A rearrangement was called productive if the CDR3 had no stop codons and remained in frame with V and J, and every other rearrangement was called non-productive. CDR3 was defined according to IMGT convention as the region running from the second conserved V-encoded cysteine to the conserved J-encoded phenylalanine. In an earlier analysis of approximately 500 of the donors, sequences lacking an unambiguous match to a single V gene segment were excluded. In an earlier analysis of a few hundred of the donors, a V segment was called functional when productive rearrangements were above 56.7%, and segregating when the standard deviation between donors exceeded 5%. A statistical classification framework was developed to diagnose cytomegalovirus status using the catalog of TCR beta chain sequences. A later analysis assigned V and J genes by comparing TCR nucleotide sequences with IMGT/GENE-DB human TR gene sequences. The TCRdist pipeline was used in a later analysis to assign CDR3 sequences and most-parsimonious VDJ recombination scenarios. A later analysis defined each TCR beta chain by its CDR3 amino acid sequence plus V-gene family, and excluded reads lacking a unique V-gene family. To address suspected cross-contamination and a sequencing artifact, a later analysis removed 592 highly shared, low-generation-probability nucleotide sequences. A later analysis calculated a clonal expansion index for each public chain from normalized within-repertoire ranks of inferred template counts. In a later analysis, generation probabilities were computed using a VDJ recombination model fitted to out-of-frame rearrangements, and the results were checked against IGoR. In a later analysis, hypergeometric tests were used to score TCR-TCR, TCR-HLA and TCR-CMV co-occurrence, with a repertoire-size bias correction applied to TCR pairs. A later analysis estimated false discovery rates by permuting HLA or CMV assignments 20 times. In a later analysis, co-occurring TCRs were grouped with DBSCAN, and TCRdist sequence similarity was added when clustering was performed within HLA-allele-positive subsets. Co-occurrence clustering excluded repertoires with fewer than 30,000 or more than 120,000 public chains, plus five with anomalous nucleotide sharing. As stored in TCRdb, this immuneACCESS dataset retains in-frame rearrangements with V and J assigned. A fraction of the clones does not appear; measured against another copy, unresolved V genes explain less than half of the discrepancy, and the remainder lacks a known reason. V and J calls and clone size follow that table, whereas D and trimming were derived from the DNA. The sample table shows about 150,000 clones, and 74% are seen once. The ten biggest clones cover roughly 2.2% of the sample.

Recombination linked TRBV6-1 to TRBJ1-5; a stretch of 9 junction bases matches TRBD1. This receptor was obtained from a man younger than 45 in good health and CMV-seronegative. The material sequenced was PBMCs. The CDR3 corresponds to CASRRQGGNQPQHF. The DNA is TGTGCCAGCAGACGACAGGGGGGAAATCAGCCCCAGCATTTT.